Presented here are 19 T cell receptor beta chains from one specimen sequenced in a study of cytomegalovirus exposure and HLA in healthy donors. 13 Jbeta primers and 60 Vbeta primers were used for the PCR. Sequenced by immunoSEQ multiplex PCR; TCRdb stores in-frame clones only, minus some. The repertoire includes roughly 150,000 clones, approximately 81% of them detected once, and approximately 4.2% sits in the top ten. The sequenced sample consisted of PBMCs. Receptor source: a woman aged 40-49 years in good health and CMV-seropositive.

This clone was seen once. The genes are TRBV25-1 and TRBJ2-1; TRBD2 agrees at 11 bases. Trimming cost V 8 bases and J 3 bases; bases outside gene matches: 6. Germline lookup yields CDR1 MGHDK and CDR2 SYGVNS. The CDR3 loop spans 15 amino acids. Here the CDR3 DNA reads TGTGCCAGCGCCCCGGGACTAGCGGACTACAATGAGCAGTTCTTC. Residues: CASAPGLADYNEQFF.

This rearrangement joins TRBV5-1 to TRBJ1-1; no definite D call. Germline CDR1 is SGHRS and CDR2 is YFSETQ. CDR3 length equals 12 residues. The V gene lost 0 bases and the J gene lost 7 bases, with 7 bases spanning the gap. CDR3 DNA: TGCGCCAGCAGCTTGGACGGGAATGAAGCTTTCTTT. This sequence encodes CASSLDGNEAFF.

The V gene is TRBV10-3, the J gene TRBJ1-1; the D is unclear. The germline gives CDR1 ENHRY, CDR2 SYGVKD. This CDR3 is built from 12 residues. Between the trimmed V and J ends, which lost 3 bases and 5 bases, there was a span of 7 bases. Here the CDR3 reads CAISETGTEAFF. The CDR3 bases are TGTGCCATCAGTGAAACGGGGACTGAAGCTTTCTTT.

The chain couples TRBV5-1 to TRBJ2-5; 8 bases line up with TRBD1. CDR1 SGHRS and CDR2 YFSETQ come from the germline V gene. The CDR3 consists of 15 residues. The trim removed 0 bases at V and 4 bases at J, leaving 5 bases unmatched. The CDR3 loop is CASSLGRGPGETQYF. The CDR3 DNA follows: TGCGCCAGCAGCTTGGGCAGGGGGCCTGGAGAGACCCAGTACTTC. Full variable domain (remainder filled in from reference TRBV5-1 and TRBJ2-5): KAGVTQTPRYLIKTRGQQVTLSCSPISGHRSVSWYQQTPGQGLQFLFEYFSETQRNKGNFPGRFSGRQFSNSRSEMNVSTLELGDSALYLCASSLGRGPGETQYFGPGTRLLVL.

The chain employs TRBV4-3 and TRBJ2-7; D is possibly TRBD2 (5 bases). V lost 0 bases and J lost 7, with 10 bases in between. Germline CDR1 reads LGHNA; CDR2 reads YSLEER. The CDR3 length is 13 residues. This CDR3 is CASSQDLPGEQYF. Written as DNA, the CDR3 is TGCGCCAGCAGCCAAGACCTCCCGGGGGAGCAGTACTTC.

CDR3 region: CASSWATHSEGYTF. In DNA, the CDR3 is TGTGCCAGCAGTTGGGCCACTCACTCCGAGGGCTACACCTTC. J is TRBJ1-2 and V is TRBV28; D not certain. The CDR3 spans 14 residues. Trimming took 4 bases from V and 8 from J, leaving 17 bases between them. Germline assignment: CDR1 MDHEN and CDR2 SYDVKM.

The CDR3 protein is CASSRARGPLNEKLFF. In nucleotides, the CDR3 is TGCGCCAGCAGCCGCGCGAGGGGGCCCCTCAATGAAAAACTGTTTTTT. The gene calls are TRBV4-3 and TRBJ1-4; 7 bases agree with TRBD1. Germline CDR1 is LGHNA and CDR2 is YSLEER. The CDR3 runs to 16 residues. V was pared by 4 bases and J by 5 bases, with 10 bases of the junction left unmatched.

This clone was seen a few times. The genes are TRBV28 and TRBJ1-5; D possibly corresponds to TRBD1 (5 bases). This CDR3 comprises 12 residues. From germline, CDR1 is MDHEN and CDR2 SYDVKM. V lost 6 bases and J lost 4, with 7 bases in between. In DNA form, the CDR3 reads TGTGCCAGCAGACCAGGGAATCAGCCCCAGCATTTT. This codes for CASRPGNQPQHF.

The rearrangement links TRBV9 to TRBJ2-2; D is possibly TRBD1 (5 bases). With 2 bases removed from V and 6 bases from J, the gap between germline ends came to 11 bases. The germline V gene encodes CDR1 SGDLS and CDR2 YYNGEE. The length of the CDR3 is 14 residues. As DNA, the CDR3 is TGTGCCAGCAGCGTGTCAGGGTCTCCCGGGGAGCTGTTTTTT. Its translation: CASSVSGSPGELFF.

The V gene is TRBV7-6, the J gene TRBJ2-5, with TRBD2 identical over 8 bases. V shed 5 bases, J shed 3 bases, and the junction held 5 bases outside the gene matches. The germline CDR1 and CDR2 sequences are SGHVS and FNYEAQ. The CDR3 is 14 residues long. The CDR3 bases are TGTGCCAGCAGCCTAAGCGGGAGTGAAGAGACCCAGTACTTC. Translated, it gives CASSLSGSEETQYF.

The chain recombines TRBV6-1 with TRBJ1-4; a possible D gene is TRBD1 (6 bases). Per the germline V gene, CDR1 is MNHNS and CDR2 is SASEGT. The germline V and J ends were trimmed by 6 bases and 3 bases, with 11 bases remaining between them. CDR3 size: 14 residues. CDR3 nucleotides: TGTGCCAGCAGCTGGACAGCCCCTAATGAAAAACTGTTTTTT. Its protein product is CASSWTAPNEKLFF.

The chain recombines TRBV2 with TRBJ2-7; tentatively, D is TRBD2 (7 bases). V lost 6 bases and J lost 2, with 26 bases in between. This CDR3 contains 18 residues. From germline, CDR1 is SNHLY and CDR2 FYNNEI. In nucleotides, the CDR3 is TGTGCCAGCAGATACAGGGTTCGAGGTTCGGCGGGAGCCTACGAGCAGTACTTC. Its protein is CASRYRVRGSAGAYEQYF. The whole variable domain, filled in from reference TRBV2 and TRBJ2-7, reads EPEVTQTPSHQVTQMGQEVILRCVPISNHLYFYWYRQILGQKVEFLVSFYNNEISEKSEIFDDQFSVERPDGSNFTLKIRSTKLEDSAMYFCASRYRVRGSAGAYEQYFGPGTRLTVT.

The chain recombines TRBV10-3 with TRBJ2-7, with 10 bases that match TRBD1. The V gene end was trimmed by 6 bases and the J gene end by 4 bases; junction bases not matched to a gene: 12. The germline gives CDR1 ENHRY, CDR2 SYGVKD. The length of the CDR3 is 16 residues. CDR3 in DNA: TGTGCCATCAGGAAACTACTGACAGGGGGCGGGTACGAGCAGTACTTC. It yields the protein CAIRKLLTGGGYEQYF.

J is TRBJ2-1 and V is TRBV5-1; D is perhaps TRBD2 (6 bases). CDR1 SGHRS and CDR2 YFSETQ come from the germline V gene. The CDR3 length is 14 residues. Trimming stripped 4 bases from V and 6 bases from J, with 14 bases between. CDR3 in DNA: TGCGCCAGCAGCCCCCAGATGGAGGGCAATGAGCAGTTCTTC. Protein product: CASSPQMEGNEQFF. Together with reference TRBV5-1 and TRBJ2-1, the CDR3 gives the full variable domain: KAGVTQTPRYLIKTRGQQVTLSCSPISGHRSVSWYQQTPGQGLQFLFEYFSETQRNKGNFPGRFSGRQFSNSRSEMNVSTLELGDSALYLCASSPQMEGNEQFFGPGTRLTVL.

V and J are TRBV7-2 and TRBJ2-2, with TRBD1 as a possible D gene (6 bases). V lost 8 bases to trimming and J lost 3 bases, with 13 bases between them. The germline CDR1 and CDR2 sequences are SGHTA and FQGNSA. This CDR3 is 14 amino acids long. CDR3 loop: CASGTLLYTGELFF. As DNA, the CDR3 is TGTGCCAGCGGGACACTACTTTACACCGGGGAGCTGTTTTTT.

The chain uses TRBV30 and TRBJ1-2; D possibly corresponds to TRBD1 (6 bases). Trimming cost V 3 bases and J 6 bases, with 14 bases left between them. Germline values: CDR1 GTSNPN, CDR2 SVGIG (reference sequence). The CDR3 is 13 residues long. The CDR3, as DNA: TGTGCCTGGAGGGAACAGGGACGGAATGGCTACACCTTC. Translation gives CAWREQGRNGYTF.

The count of this clone is one. V and J are TRBV7-6 and TRBJ2-5; TRBD1 matches 9 bases. The assigned J gene may be wrong: the sequence end matches TRBJ2-7 better. CDR1 SGHVS and CDR2 FNYEAQ come from the germline V gene. The CDR3 totals 17 residues. The CDR3 DNA reads TGTGCCAGCAGCTTATCACAGGGGGCGAATTATGGGTTCGAGCAGTACTTC. Protein: CASSLSQGANYGFEQYF.

J is TRBJ2-3 and V is TRBV5-1, with 11 bases matching TRBD2. The germline V gene has CDR1 SGHRS and CDR2 YFSETQ. The CDR3 runs to 18 residues. The V segment lost 0 bases and the J segment 0 bases; nucleotides outside the gene matches: 6. CDR3 amino acids: CASSLETSGDSSTDTQYF. The CDR3 DNA reads as TGCGCCAGCAGCTTGGAGACTAGCGGGGACTCTAGCACAGATACGCAGTATTTT.

The chain employs TRBV9 and TRBJ2-5; D is undetermined. CDR3 size: 12 residues. Germline-derived CDR1 and CDR2 are SGDLS and YYNGEE. V gave up 5 bases and J gave up 7 bases, with 12 bases separating them. CDR3 sequence reads: CASSTDSGTQYF. CDR3 coding DNA: TGTGCCAGCAGTACTGACTCCGGGACCCAGTACTTC.